One sample yielded the 14 T cell receptor beta chains listed below, sequenced in a study of T cells in Graves' hyperthyroidism and ophthalmopathy. Amplified TCR beta CDR3 regions came from RNA transcripts. HTBI primers were used for first-round RT-PCR of the TCR CDR3. TCRdb used MiXCR to reprocess the multiplex PCR reads, holding one entry per CDR3 protein. The table has about 250,000 distinct CDR3 sequences, 13% to 15% seen once. The sample consisted of blood. Every receptor here comes from a woman aged 45-60 years with Graves' hyperthyroidism that later progressed to Graves' ophthalmopathy.

This chain uses TRBV14 with TRBJ1-1; tentatively, D is TRBD1 (5 bases). V was trimmed by 5 bases and J by 10 bases, leaving 17 bases between them. The CDR3 has 13 residues. Germline lookup yields CDR1 SGHDN and CDR2 FVKESK. DNA for the CDR3: TGTGCCAGCAGCGAATTCGTCGGGGGGTCAGCTTTCTTT. This encodes CASSEFVGGSAFF.

This clonotype was seen many times. The junction shows a germline mismatch at one end, possibly a read error. This rearrangement joins TRBV7-6 to TRBJ2-1; D is unclear. Germline assignment: CDR1 SGHVS and CDR2 FNYEAQ. The CDR3 has 11 amino acids. The chain's CDR3 is CASSVANEQFF. DNA for the CDR3: TGTGCCAGCAGCGTAGCTAATGAGCAGTTCTTC.

This clonotype came up many times. The V gene is TRBV19, the J gene TRBJ1-2; no firm D call. The CDR3 is made up of 14 amino acids. The germline V gene encodes CDR1 LNHDA and CDR2 SQIVND (reference sequence). V was shortened by 4 bases and J by 6 bases, with 15 bases between the two germline ends. CDR3 sequence reads: CASSTFQAYHGYTF. The CDR3, as DNA: TGTGCCAGTAGTACATTTCAAGCTTACCATGGCTACACCTTC.

In this sample, this clonotype turned up many times. The chain joins TRBV29-1 to TRBJ2-3; no clear D gene. V was clipped by 4 bases and J by 5 bases, with 4 bases between them. The CDR3 contains 10 residues. Germline V gene lookup returns CDR1 SQVTM and CDR2 ANQGSEA. DNA of the CDR3: TGCAGCGTTGCTGAAGATACGCAGTATTTT. Translation: CSVAEDTQYF.

This clonotype was seen many times. The chain couples TRBV5-1 to TRBJ2-1; no reliable D call. Trimming shortened V by 2 bases and J by 9 bases, and 15 bases separated the two germline ends. Germline V CDR1 and CDR2: SGHRS, YFSETQ. The CDR3 consists of 14 residues. In nucleotides, the CDR3 is TGCGCCAGCAGCTTTTCCGGTCTGGTACTTGAGCAGTTCTTC. It is translated as CASSFSGLVLEQFF. Drawing the rest from reference TRBV5-1 and TRBJ2-1, the complete variable domain is KAGVTQTPRYLIKTRGQQVTLSCSPISGHRSVSWYQQTPGQGLQFLFEYFSETQRNKGNFPGRFSGRQFSNSRSEMNVSTLELGDSALYLCASSFSGLVLEQFFGPGTRLTVL.

The CDR3 protein is CASSFTGDGNTIYF. CDR3 nucleotide sequence: TGTGCCAGCAGTTTTACAGGGGATGGAAACACCATATATTTT. The chain combines TRBV28 with TRBJ1-3; 7 nucleotides agree with TRBD1. Germline values: CDR1 MDHEN, CDR2 SYDVKM. The CDR3 is made up of 14 amino acids. V lost 3 bases and J lost 3; bases outside the gene matches: 2.

This clonotype appeared many times. The chain carries TRBV2 and TRBJ2-2; perhaps D is TRBD1 or TRBD2 (6 bases each). The CDR3 runs 17 residues. Trimming pared 5 bases from V and 1 base from J, leaving 17 bases between. Germline V lookup: CDR1 SNHLY, CDR2 FYNNEI. CDR3 region: CASSPTGSRGNTGELFF. The DNA for the CDR3 is TGTGCCAGCAGTCCCACCGGGAGCAGGGGGAACACCGGGGAGCTGTTTTTT.

This clonotype showed up many times. J is TRBJ2-1 and V is TRBV2; no reliable D call. V lost 5 bases, J lost 5 bases, and 13 bases lay in between. This CDR3 is built from 14 residues. The germline V gene encodes CDR1 SNHLY and CDR2 FYNNEI. The CDR3 is CASSWSPRNNEQFF. The CDR3 DNA follows: TGTGCCAGCAGTTGGAGTCCCAGGAACAATGAGCAGTTCTTC.

This chain links TRBV14 with TRBJ1-6; TRBD1 might be the D (5 bases). Per the germline V gene, CDR1 is SGHDN and CDR2 is FVKESK. The V gene lost 0 bases and the J gene lost 4 bases, with 10 bases spanning the gap. The CDR3 has 16 amino acids. CDR3 sequence: CASSQDQGHYNSPLHF. The CDR3 DNA reads as TGTGCCAGCAGCCAAGATCAAGGACATTATAATTCACCCCTCCACTTT.

This clonotype has ten or more counts. The chain joins TRBV28 to TRBJ2-1, with 8 bases that match TRBD2. V shed 6 bases, J shed 7 bases, and the junction held 8 bases outside the gene matches. Germline V gives CDR1 MDHEN, CDR2 SYDVKM. This CDR3 is 14 amino acids long. CDR3 residues: CASRKAGAKNEQFF. The DNA for the CDR3 is TGTGCCAGCAGAAAAGCGGGAGCGAAAAATGAGCAGTTCTTC.

This clonotype was recorded at least ten times. The chain employs TRBV20-1 and TRBJ2-3; 9 bases are a match to TRBD2. The CDR3 covers 15 residues. With V trimmed by 3 bases and J by 3 bases, 7 bases remained unmatched. CDR1 and CDR2 (germline): DFQATT, SNEGSKA (reference sequence). CDR3 amino acids: CSARGTSSGTDTQYF. The CDR3 DNA is TGCAGTGCTAGGGGGACTAGCTCGGGGACAGATACGCAGTATTTT.

This clonotype came up a few times. A read error may explain this, as a much larger clone is one base away. The V call is TRBV20-1, the J call TRBJ2-7; 7 nucleotides align to TRBD1. The trim removed 8 bases at V and 3 bases at J, leaving 13 bases unmatched. Germline loops: CDR1 DFQATT, CDR2 SNEGSKA (reference sequence). CDR3 length equals 14 residues. CDR3 region: CSTRGGAGSYEQYF. The CDR3, as DNA: TGCAGTACCCGAGGGGGCGCGGGCAGCTACGAGCAGTACTTC.

This clonotype was detected many times. The CDR3, as DNA: TGTGCCAGCAGTCATAACCTAGGACATTTGAACACTGAAGCTTTCTTT. This gives the protein CASSHNLGHLNTEAFF. The genes are TRBV28 and TRBJ1-1, with D possibly matching TRBD1 (5 bases). Trimming left V 5 bases short and J 0 bases short, with 16 bases between. This CDR3 contains 16 residues. The germline CDR1 and CDR2 sequences are MDHEN and SYDVKM.

The V gene is TRBV5-4, the J gene TRBJ2-2, with D perhaps TRBD1 or TRBD2 (5 bases each). The CDR3 sequence is 16 residues long. With 4 bases removed from V and 1 base from J, the gap between germline ends came to 14 bases. CDR1 and CDR2 from the germline V gene are SGHNT and YYREEE (reference sequence). CDR3 in amino acids: CASSPGTFRNTGELFF. The CDR3 nucleotides are TGTGCCAGCAGCCCGGGGACCTTTAGGAACACCGGGGAGCTGTTTTTT.